The clone carrying this T cell receptor beta chain occurred a few times. The antigen is not known. This record belongs to a study of T-cell memory formation after mild COVID-19. Study details: For the most part, TCR clusters were specific to one donor. Study-level points and caveats: Of the contracting clones, CD4+ ones lay mainly in CM and EM, and CD8+ ones in EMRA.

TCRdb re-derived calls from the 5' RACE reads in MiXCR, one entry per CDR3 protein. The sample carries fewer than 250,000 distinct CDR3 sequences, 27% recorded once. The TCR originated in an adult woman who had mild COVID-19 (a few samples of this study predate the infection). Cell type and time point are not known. The sequenced sample was PBMCs or a T cell subset sorted from them (not recorded which).

CDR3 sequence (DNA): TGTGCCAGCAGCCAAGAAACGACAGAAGAGACCCAGTACTTC. Translating it yields CASSQETTEETQYF. The rearrangement joins TRBV3-1 to TRBJ2-5; the D gene is possibly TRBD1 (5 bases). Germline V CDR1 and CDR2: LGHDT, YNNKEL (reference sequence). This CDR3 has 14 amino acids. V lost 0 bases, J lost 3 bases, and 8 bases lay in between.